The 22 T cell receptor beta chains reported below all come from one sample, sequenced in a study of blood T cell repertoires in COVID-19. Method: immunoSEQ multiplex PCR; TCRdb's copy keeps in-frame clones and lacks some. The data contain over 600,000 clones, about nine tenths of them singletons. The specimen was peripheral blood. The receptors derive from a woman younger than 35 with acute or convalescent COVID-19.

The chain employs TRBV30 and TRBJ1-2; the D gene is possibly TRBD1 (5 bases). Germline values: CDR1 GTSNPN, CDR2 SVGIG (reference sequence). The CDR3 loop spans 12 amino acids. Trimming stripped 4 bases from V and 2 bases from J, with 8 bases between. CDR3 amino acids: CAWKDNNYGYTF. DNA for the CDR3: TGTGCCTGGAAGGACAACAACTATGGCTACACCTTC.

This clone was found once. The CDR3 sequence is CASRPPGAGGREAFF. In nucleotides, the CDR3 is TGTGCCAGCAGACCTCCCGGGGCAGGGGGCCGTGAAGCTTTCTTT. The chain recombines TRBV25-1 with TRBJ1-1; 8 positions agree with TRBD1. CDR1 MGHDK and CDR2 SYGVNS come from the germline V gene. Germline trimming cut 6 bases from V and 7 bases from J; bases unmatched to any gene: 13. The CDR3 contains 15 residues.

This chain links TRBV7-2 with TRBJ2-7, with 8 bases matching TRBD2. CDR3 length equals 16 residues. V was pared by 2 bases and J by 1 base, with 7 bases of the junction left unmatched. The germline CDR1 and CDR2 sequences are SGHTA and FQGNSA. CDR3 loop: CASSLRTGGKSYEQYF. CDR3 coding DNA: TGTGCCAGCAGCTTACGCACGGGGGGGAAATCCTACGAGCAGTACTTC.

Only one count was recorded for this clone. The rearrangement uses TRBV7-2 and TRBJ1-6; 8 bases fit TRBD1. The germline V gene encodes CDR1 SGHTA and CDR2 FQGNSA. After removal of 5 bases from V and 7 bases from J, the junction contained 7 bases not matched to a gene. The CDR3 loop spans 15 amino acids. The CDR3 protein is CASSPQGARNSPLHF. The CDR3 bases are TGTGCCAGCAGCCCTCAGGGGGCGAGGAATTCACCCCTCCACTTT.

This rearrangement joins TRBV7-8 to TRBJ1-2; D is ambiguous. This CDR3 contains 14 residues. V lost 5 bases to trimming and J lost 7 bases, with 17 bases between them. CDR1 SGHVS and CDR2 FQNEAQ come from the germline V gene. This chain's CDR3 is CASSPQREAFGYTF. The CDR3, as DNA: TGTGCCAGCAGCCCACAACGGGAGGCCTTTGGCTACACCTTC.

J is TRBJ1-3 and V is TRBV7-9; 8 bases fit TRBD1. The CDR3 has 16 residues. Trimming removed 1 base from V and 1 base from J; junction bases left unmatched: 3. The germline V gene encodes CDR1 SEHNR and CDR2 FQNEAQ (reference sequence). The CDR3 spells CASSLVRQGSGNTIYF. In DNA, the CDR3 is TGTGCCAGCAGCTTAGTGAGACAGGGGTCTGGAAACACCATATATTTT. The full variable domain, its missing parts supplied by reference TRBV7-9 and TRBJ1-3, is DTGVSQNPRHKITKRGQNVTFRCDPISEHNRLYWYRQTLGQGPEFLTYFQNEAQLEKSRLLSDRFSAERPKGSFSTLEIQRTEQGDSAMYLCASSLVRQGSGNTIYFGEGSWLTVV.

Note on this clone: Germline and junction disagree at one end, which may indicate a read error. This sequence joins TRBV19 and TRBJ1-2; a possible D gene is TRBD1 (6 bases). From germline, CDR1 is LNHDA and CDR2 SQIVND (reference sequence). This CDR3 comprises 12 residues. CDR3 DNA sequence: TGTGCCAGTAGTCCAGGGGTGGTTGGCTACGCCTTC. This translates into CASSPGVVGYAF.

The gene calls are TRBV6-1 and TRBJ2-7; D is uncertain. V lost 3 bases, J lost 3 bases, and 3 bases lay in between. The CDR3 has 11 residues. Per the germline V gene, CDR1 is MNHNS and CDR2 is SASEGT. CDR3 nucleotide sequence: TGTGCCAGCAGTGATTACTACGAGCAGTACTTC. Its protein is CASSDYYEQYF.

In DNA, the CDR3 is TGTGCCACCAGCCCCGGGAGCTCCTACAATGAGCAGTTCTTC. This encodes CATSPGSSYNEQFF. This chain connects TRBV24-1 to TRBJ2-1; weak D call: TRBD2 (6 bases). V lost 7 bases to trimming and J lost 0 bases, with 9 bases between them. CDR3 length equals 14 residues. CDR1 KGHDR and CDR2 SFDVKD come from the germline V gene.

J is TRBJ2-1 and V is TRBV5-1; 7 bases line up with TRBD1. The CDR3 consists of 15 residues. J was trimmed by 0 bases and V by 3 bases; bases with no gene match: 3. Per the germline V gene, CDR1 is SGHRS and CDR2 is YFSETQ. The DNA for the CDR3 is TGCGCCAGCAGCTCGGGACAGAACTCCTACAATGAGCAGTTCTTC. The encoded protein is CASSSGQNSYNEQFF.

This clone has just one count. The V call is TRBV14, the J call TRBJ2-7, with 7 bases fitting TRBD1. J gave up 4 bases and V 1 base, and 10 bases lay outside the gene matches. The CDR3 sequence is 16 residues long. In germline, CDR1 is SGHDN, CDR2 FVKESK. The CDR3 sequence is CASSQAPGGSLYEQYF. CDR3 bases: TGTGCCAGCAGCCAAGCCCCAGGGGGTTCTTTGTACGAGCAGTACTTC.

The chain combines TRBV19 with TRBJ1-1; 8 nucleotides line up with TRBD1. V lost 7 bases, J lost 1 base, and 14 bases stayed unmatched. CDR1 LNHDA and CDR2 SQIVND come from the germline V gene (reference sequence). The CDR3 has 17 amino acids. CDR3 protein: CASTHRGRGRGNTEAFF. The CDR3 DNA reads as TGTGCCAGTACCCATAGGGGCAGGGGGCGTGGGAACACTGAAGCTTTCTTT. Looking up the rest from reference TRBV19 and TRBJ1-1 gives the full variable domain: DGGITQSPKYLFRKEGQNVTLSCEQNLNHDAMYWYRQDPGQGLRLIYYSQIVNDFQKGDIAEGYSVSREKKESFPLTVTSAQKNPTAFYLCASTHRGRGRGNTEAFFGQGTRLTVV.

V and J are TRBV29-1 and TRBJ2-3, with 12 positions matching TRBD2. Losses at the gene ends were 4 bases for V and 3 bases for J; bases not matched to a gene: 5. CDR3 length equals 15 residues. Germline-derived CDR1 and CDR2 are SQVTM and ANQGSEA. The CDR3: CSVVSSGGVTDTQYF. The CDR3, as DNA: TGCAGCGTTGTCTCTAGCGGGGGGGTTACAGATACGCAGTATTTT.

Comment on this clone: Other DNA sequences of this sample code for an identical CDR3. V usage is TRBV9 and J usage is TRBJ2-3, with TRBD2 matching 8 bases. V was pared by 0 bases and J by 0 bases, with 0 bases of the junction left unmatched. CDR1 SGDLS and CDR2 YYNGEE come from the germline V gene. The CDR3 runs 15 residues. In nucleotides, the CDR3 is TGTGCCAGCAGCGTAGCGGGGGGGAGCACAGATACGCAGTATTTT. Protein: CASSVAGGSTDTQYF.

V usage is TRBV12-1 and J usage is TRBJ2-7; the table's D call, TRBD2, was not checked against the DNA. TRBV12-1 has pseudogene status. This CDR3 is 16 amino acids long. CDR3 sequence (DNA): TGTGCCAGCAGCTTTGGCCGGCATCGGGTCTCCTACGAGCAGTACTTC. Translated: CASSFGRHRVSYEQYF.

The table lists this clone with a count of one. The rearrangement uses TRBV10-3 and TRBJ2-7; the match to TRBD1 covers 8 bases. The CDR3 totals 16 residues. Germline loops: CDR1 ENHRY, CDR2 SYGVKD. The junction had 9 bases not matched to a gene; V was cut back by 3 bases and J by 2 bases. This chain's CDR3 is CAISDIGQGSPYEQYF. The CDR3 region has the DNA TGTGCCATCAGTGACATTGGACAGGGAAGCCCCTACGAGCAGTACTTC.

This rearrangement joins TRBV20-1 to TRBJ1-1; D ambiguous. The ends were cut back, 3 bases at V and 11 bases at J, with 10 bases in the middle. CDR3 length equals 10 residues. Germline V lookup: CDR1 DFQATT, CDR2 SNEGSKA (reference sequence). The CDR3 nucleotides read TGCAGTGCTAGGTCAGAATGGGCTTTCTTT. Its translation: CSARSEWAFF.

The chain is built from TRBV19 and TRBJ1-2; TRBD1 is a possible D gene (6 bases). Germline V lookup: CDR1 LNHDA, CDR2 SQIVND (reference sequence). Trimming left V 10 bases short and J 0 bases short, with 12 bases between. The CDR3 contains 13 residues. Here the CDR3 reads CATQGSANYGYTF. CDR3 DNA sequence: TGTGCCACCCAGGGGTCGGCTAACTATGGCTACACCTTC.

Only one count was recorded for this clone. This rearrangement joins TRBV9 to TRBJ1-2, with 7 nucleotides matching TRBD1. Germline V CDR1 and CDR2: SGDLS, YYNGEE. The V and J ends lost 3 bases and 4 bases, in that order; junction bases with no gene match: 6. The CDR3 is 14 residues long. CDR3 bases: TGTGCCAGCAGCGCAACAGGGGTCGTCTATGGCTACACCTTC. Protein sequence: CASSATGVVYGYTF.

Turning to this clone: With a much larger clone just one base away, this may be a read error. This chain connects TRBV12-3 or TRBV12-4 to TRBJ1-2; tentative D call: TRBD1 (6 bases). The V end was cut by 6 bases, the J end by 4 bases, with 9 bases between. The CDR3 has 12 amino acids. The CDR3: CASSGQSYGYTF. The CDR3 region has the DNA TGTGCCAGCAGCGGACAGAGCTATGGCTACACCTTC.

This chain's CDR3 is CAIYSGLYNEQFF. In DNA, the CDR3 is TGTGCCATCTATTCTGGACTCTACAATGAGCAGTTCTTC. This chain connects TRBV10-3 to TRBJ2-1, with D maybe TRBD2 (5 bases). Trimming removed 8 bases from V and 3 bases from J, with 11 bases in between. The germline CDR1 and CDR2 sequences are ENHRY and SYGVKD. CDR3 length equals 13 residues.

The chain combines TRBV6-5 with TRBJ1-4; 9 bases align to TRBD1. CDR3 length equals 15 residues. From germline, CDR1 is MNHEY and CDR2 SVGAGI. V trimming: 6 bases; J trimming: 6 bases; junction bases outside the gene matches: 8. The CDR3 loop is CASRDRGLVDEKLFF. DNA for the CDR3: TGTGCCAGCAGAGACAGGGGGTTGGTTGATGAAAAACTGTTTTTT.